This entry is about one T cell receptor (beta chain). The antigen remains unidentified. The data belong to a study of cytomegalovirus exposure and HLA in healthy donors. Study findings and constraints: For cytomegalovirus status, the classifier reportedly gave diagnoses with high specificity and sensitivity. The authors enumerated over 150 TCR beta chains as linked to cytomegalovirus. Some public TCRs appeared in many individuals, while most sequences were rare.

Data came from immunoSEQ multiplex PCR; TCRdb stores just in-frame clones and leaves some out. The table has about 360,000 clones, about nine tenths seen once; the top ten hold under 0.95%. Sequenced material: PBMCs. This TCR was recovered from a woman aged 18-29 years in good health and CMV-seronegative.

For the CDR3, the DNA is TGTGCCAGCAGTCCCCACCCGACAGGGAATAACTATGGCTACACCTTC. Protein product: CASSPHPTGNNYGYTF. This rearrangement joins TRBV27 to TRBJ1-2, with 7 bases fitting TRBD1. Germline loops: CDR1 MNHEY, CDR2 SMNVEV (reference sequence). This CDR3 has 16 residues. V gave up 5 bases and J gave up 1 base; unmatched junction bases: 10.